This TCR beta chain was profiled in a study of human T cells and chemical hapten exposure (TCRdb year 2021). General notes on the study: For sensitization, 2% DPC in acetone was applied to a 2 cm by 2 cm area of upper inner arm skin. Throughout the approximately 23-week study period, patients were also given weekly therapeutic DPC doses on the scalp. Patch testing on the upper back used Finn chambers containing 0.01% DPC, with scoring done after 6 days according to International Contact Dermatitis Research Group standards. The patient cohort, mostly female, included alopecia areata with under or over 50% scalp involvement, alopecia totalis and alopecia universalis. Libraries were pooled for sequencing, and per-sample TCR yields varied mainly because of small differences in library volumes within the pool. This study followed changes in the peripheral blood TCR repertoire in vivo during primary and secondary sensitization of alopecia patients to the hapten diphenylcyclopropenone (DPC). Blood was sampled from patients pre-sensitization (week 0) and at 2, 6 and about 24 weeks after DPC sensitization. Blood for TCR sequencing was provided by twenty-nine alopecia patients at one to four time points (pre-sensitization, 2, 6 and 24 weeks).

Libraries were built with RACE. Sequenced using a NextSeq 500. Library preparation attached unique molecular identifiers to individual cDNA molecules for quantitative, reproducible TCR counting. Both TCR alpha and TCR beta chains were sequenced from each blood RNA sample. From the authors' description of their analysis: A median of around 96,000 TCRs per sample was observed, with a range of about 23,224 to 750,000. V, J and CDR3 annotation of the TCR reads was carried out using the Decombinator software suite. For the PS versus PT1 abundance plots, all samples were subsampled to the same number of TCRs (28,000). TCRs were defined as expanded if absent before sensitization and observed at least eight times at the 2-week time point. TCRdb trimmed the raw reads at Q25, called clones with MiXCR and kept productive beta chains. Duplicate CDR3 protein sequences are folded into a single record with the most common DNA and genes. TCRdb, not the original authors, processed these V and J calls. Here the sample has around 300,000 distinct CDR3 sequences; around 5.5% occur a single time. Of the sample, about 8.2% falls within the top ten clones.

This clonotype was counted between two and nine times. The antigen it recognizes is unknown. No clone much larger than this one lies a single base away; base qualities are absent. Including cysteine and phenylalanine, the CDR3 has 15 amino acids. Only the CDR3 region is kept as DNA, spanning 45 bases read in frame from base 1. V has 2 bases trimmed and J has 0 bases trimmed; junction bases matching no gene number 4. Via the germline V gene, CDR1 is KGHSH and CDR2 LQKENI. Study-wide conclusions, independent of this receptor: Expanded TCRs formed significantly more large CDR3 similarity clusters than pre-sensitization or healthy control sets, consistent with antigen-driven responses. Repeated subsampling changed both the strength of the expansion versus patch-test correlation and the threshold at which the correlation became significant. Because all patients had alopecia, a presumed autoimmune disease, the immune response of the patients might differ from that of healthy individuals. Patch test score correlated positively with the number of PT1 expanded TCRs, reaching significance at thresholds 8, 16 and 32 but not at 4. The number of TCRs above 1 in 1000 frequency did not change with DPC sensitization; there was no evidence of global repertoire structure alterations.

The sample's time point, from its label and the paper: pre-sensitization, week 0. What the treatment or condition label conveys for this sample: therapeutic diphenylcyclopropenone sensitization with weekly scalp DPC. At each patch-test visit, blood was drawn before the patch test was applied. To be eligible, patients had to be aged 18 to 70, diagnosed with alopecia and judged suitable for DPC therapy, while pregnant patients were excluded. Total RNA was extracted from unfractionated whole blood collected in Tempus Blood RNA tubes. Sample: whole blood, taken in connection with sensitization to the hapten diphenylcyclopropenone (DPC). The rearrangement joined TRBV18 to TRBJ2-7; 7 middle bases align to TRBD2. This TCR was recovered from a woman between 18 and 29 years old with alopecia areata. Some clones in this sample may be carry-over from other donors' samples. The nucleotides read TGTGCCAGCTCACCAGTTCTAGCGGACTCCTACGAGCAGTACTTC. This translates into CASSPVLADSYEQYF.